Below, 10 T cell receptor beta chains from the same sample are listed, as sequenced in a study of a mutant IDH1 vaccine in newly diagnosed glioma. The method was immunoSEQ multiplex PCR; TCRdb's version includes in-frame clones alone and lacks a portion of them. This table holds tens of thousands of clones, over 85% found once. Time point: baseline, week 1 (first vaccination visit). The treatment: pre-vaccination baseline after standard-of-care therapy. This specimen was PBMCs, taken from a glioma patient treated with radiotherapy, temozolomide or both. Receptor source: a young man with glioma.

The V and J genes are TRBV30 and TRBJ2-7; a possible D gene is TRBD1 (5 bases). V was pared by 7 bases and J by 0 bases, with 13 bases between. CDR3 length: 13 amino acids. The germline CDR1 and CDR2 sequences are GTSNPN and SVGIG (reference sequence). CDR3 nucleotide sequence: TGTGCCTCTCAGGGCCCCCTCTCCTACGAGCAGTACTTC. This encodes CASQGPLSYEQYF.

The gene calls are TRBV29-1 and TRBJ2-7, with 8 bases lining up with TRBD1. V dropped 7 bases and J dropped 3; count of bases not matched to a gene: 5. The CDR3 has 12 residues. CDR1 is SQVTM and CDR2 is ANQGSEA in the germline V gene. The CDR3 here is CSAGQGGYEQYF. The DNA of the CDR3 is TGCAGCGCCGGACAGGGAGGCTACGAGCAGTACTTC.

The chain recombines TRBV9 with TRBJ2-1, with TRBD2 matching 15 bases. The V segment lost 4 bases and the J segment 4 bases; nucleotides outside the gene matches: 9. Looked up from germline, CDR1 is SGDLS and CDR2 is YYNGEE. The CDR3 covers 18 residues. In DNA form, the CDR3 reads TGTGCCAGCAGCCCCCGGACTAGCGGGAGGGCCCCGTACAATGAGCAGTTCTTC. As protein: CASSPRTSGRAPYNEQFF. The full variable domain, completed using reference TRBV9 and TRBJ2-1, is DSGVTQTPKHLITATGQRVTLRCSPRSGDLSVYWYQQSLDQGLQFLIQYYNGEERAKGNILERFSAQQFPDLHSELNLSSLELGDSALYFCASSPRTSGRAPYNEQFFGPGTRLTVL.

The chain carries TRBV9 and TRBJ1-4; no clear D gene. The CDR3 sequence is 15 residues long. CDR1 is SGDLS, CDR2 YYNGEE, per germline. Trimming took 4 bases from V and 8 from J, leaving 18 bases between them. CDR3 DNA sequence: TGTGCCAGCAGCTCAGGACGGCTAGCATGGGAAAAACTGTTTTTT. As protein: CASSSGRLAWEKLFF.

DNA for the CDR3: TGTGCCAGCTCACCGACACAGGGAGTAAAGACCGGGGAGCTGTTTTTT. Translated, it gives CASSPTQGVKTGELFF. The genes are TRBV18 and TRBJ2-2, with D perhaps matching TRBD1 (6 bases). This CDR3 spans 16 amino acids. CDR1 and CDR2 (germline): KGHSH, LQKENI. V lost 3 bases and J lost 5, with 16 bases in between.

The CDR3 sequence: CASSTGWASVISYNEQFF. The CDR3 DNA is TGTGCCAGCAGCACGGGGTGGGCTAGCGTCATATCCTACAATGAGCAGTTCTTC. The chain is built from TRBV5-5 and TRBJ2-1, with D possibly being TRBD2 (6 bases). This CDR3 contains 18 residues. Trimming shortened V by 4 bases and J by 1 base, and 21 bases separated the two germline ends. CDR1 and CDR2 from the germline V gene are SGHKS and YYEKEE (reference sequence).

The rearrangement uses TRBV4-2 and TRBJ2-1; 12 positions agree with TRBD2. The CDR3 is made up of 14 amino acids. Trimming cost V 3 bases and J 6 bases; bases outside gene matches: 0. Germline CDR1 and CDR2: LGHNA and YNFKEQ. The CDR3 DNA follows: TGTGCCAGCAGCCAGACTAGCGGGAGCAATGAGCAGTTCTTC. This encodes CASSQTSGSNEQFF.

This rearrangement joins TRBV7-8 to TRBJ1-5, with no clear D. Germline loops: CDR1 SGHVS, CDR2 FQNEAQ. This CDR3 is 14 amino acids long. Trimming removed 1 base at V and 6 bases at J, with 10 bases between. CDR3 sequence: CASSLVKGAQPQHF. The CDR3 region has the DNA TGTGCCAGCAGCTTAGTTAAGGGTGCTCAGCCCCAGCATTTT.

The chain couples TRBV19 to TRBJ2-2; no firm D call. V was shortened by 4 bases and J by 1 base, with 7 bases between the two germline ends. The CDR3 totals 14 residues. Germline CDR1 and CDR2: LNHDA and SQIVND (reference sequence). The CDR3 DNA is TGTGCCAGTAGTAGGGCGAGGAACACCGGGGAGCTGTTTTTT. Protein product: CASSRARNTGELFF.

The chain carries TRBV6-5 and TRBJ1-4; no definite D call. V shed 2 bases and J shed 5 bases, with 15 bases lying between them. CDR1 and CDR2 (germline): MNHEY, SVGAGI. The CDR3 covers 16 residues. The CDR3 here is CASSYDGGRRNEKLFF. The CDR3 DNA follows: TGTGCCAGCAGTTACGATGGAGGCAGAAGAAATGAAAAACTGTTTTTT.